This note documents a single T cell receptor (beta chain) sequence. It has no known antigen specificity. CDR3 length: 16 amino acids, cysteine to phenylalanine. No DNA was logged. CDR1 is given as SQVTM and CDR2 as ANQGSEA, both from the germline V gene. This entry belongs to a study of CXCR3-negative and CXCR3-positive naive CD8 T cells (dated 2019 in TCRdb). About the full investigation: About 135 million TRB reads were obtained in total, roughly 1.5 +/- 0.3 million reads per library. Data from about 10 donors, pooled across two independent experiments, went into the diversity and physicochemical repertoire analyses. The TRBV-TRBJ cluster analysis covered naive subsets from 5 or 6 donors and memory cells from 3 donors.

Each CD8+ T cell subset was flow-sorted in triplicate, and 300,000 cells per subset were placed directly into RLT lysis buffer. To exclude memory contaminants, naive CD8+ T cells were stringently defined as CD45RO-CCR7+CD27+CD95-. Standard density gradient centrifugation was used to isolate peripheral blood mononuclear cells from buffy coats. Naive CXCR3-negative and CXCR3-positive CD8+ T cells were flow-sorted using a FACSAria III. An RNeasy Mini Kit was used to extract total RNA from the sorted cells. Overall study outcomes, separate from this receptor: Freshly isolated PBMCs were used for most assays because CXCR3 expression partially decreased after cryopreservation. Similar TRBV-TRBJ usage was shown by naive CXCR3-negative and CXCR3-positive cells from the same donor, whereas distinct patterns were shown by memory cells. Comparably high repertoire diversity was found in both naive subsets, whereas much lower repertoire diversity was found in memory CD8+ T cells. TRB CDR3s from CXCR3-positive naive cells showed higher hydrophobicity (lower Kidera factor 4), lower energy, and higher strength and volume indices than CXCR3-negative naive cells. Surface CD5, linked to self-reactivity in mice, was comparable between naive subsets; TCR interaction strength was therefore also inferred from TRB CDR3 physicochemical properties.

Sequencing used a NextSeq 550. The Human TCR Profiling Kit (MiLaboratory) was used to prepare UMI-labeled 5' RACE TRB cDNA libraries. cDNA synthesis used the entire amount of extracted RNA, and PCR amplification then used the entire amount of cDNA produced. Libraries were prepared in parallel with an identical number of PCR cycles. Under the source paper's analysis protocol: About 49,000 +/- 11,000 unique UMI-labeled TRB cDNA molecules per library were extracted with MIGEC and MiXCR, with at least two reads per UMI required. On average, 40,000 +/- 10,000 functional in-frame TRB CDR3 nucleotide clonotypes lacking stop codons were found per library. After downsampling to 5000 UMI-labeled TRB molecules per sample, diversity metrics, including normalized Shannon-Wiener and Chao1, were computed in VDJtools. For the central five CDR3 residues, VDJtools calculated physicochemical properties weighted by clonotype size, namely interaction energy, strength, volume and Kidera factor 4. The reads underwent TCRdb reprocessing, giving one record for each CDR3 protein sequence and no DNA. The V and J calls come from TCRdb's annotation, not from the publication. The sample has roughly 61,000 distinct CDR3 sequences on record. Roughly 0.58% of the sample lies in the top ten.

The sequenced material came from naive CXCR3+ CD8+ T cells from blood. Interpreted using the paper, the cell subset or site label stands for: CD45RO-CCR7+CD27+CD95- naive CD8+ T cells expressing CXCR3 (TNR3+). The V gene is TRBV29-1 and the J gene is TRBJ1-2; the D gene TCRdb calls, TRBD1, cannot be checked with no DNA. This clonotype was obtained from a human donor in good health. Some clones in this sample may be carry-over from other donors' samples. The CDR3 has the sequence CSVDGTGSGLIYGYTF.